This T cell receptor beta chain was profiled in a study of CD8 T cells in Susac syndrome. This CDR3 is 18 amino acids long. Germline loops: CDR1 SGHNT, CDR2 YYREEE (reference sequence). V lost 0 bases to trimming and J lost 2 bases; unmatched junction nucleotides: 9. The healthy controls were matched to patients by age and sex. TEMRA cells were FACS-enriched, while CD8+ and CD4+ T cells were negatively isolated. It was with random hexamers that roughly 0.5 to 1 ug RNA was reverse transcribed. An immunoSEQ multiplex PCR generated amplified TCR beta CDR3 products spanning 54 Vbeta and 13 Jbeta. From the immunoSEQ multiplex PCR reads, TCRdb called clonotypes with MiXCR, one entry per CDR3 protein. This sample has about 130,000 distinct CDR3 sequences; around 94% occur once, and the top ten carry around 0.078%.

This receptor was identified in a human donor in good health. Sequencing input: CD4+ T cells from PBMCs. This chain uses TRBV5-4 with TRBJ2-5, with 11 bases lining up with TRBD1. CDR3 amino acids: CASSLEVGTGGSQETQYF. CDR3 DNA sequence: TGTGCCAGCAGCTTGGAAGTCGGGACAGGGGGAAGTCAAGAGACCCAGTACTTC.